This TCR beta chain was profiled in a study of T cells after yellow fever vaccination. TCRdb called the 5' RACE reads again in MiXCR, with one record for every CDR3 protein. The sample yields 620,000 or so distinct CDR3 sequences, less than 20% seen once. The material was PBMCs, obtained roughly 5 days after the first yellow fever vaccination. The origin of this receptor is a man aged 18 to 30 who received the YFV17D yellow fever vaccine.

The CDR3 DNA sequence: TGTGCCAGCAGCCCGAGGTCCGGACAAGAGACCCAGTACTTC. Translating it yields CASSPRSGQETQYF. The chain employs TRBV7-6 and TRBJ2-5; D uncertain. The CDR3 length is 14 residues. Trimming removed 5 bases from V and 2 bases from J, with 12 bases in between. CDR1 is SGHVS and CDR2 is FNYEAQ in the germline V gene.